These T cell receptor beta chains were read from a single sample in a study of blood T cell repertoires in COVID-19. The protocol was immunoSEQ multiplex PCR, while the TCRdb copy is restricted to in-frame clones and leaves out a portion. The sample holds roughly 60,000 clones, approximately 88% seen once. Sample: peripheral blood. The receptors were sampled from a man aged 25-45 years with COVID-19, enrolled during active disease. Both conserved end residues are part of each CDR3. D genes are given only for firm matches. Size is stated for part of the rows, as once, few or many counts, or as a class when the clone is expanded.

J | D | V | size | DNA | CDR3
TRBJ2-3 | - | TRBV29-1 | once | TGCAGCGTTTCGACAGGCTCCATCGATACGCAGTATTTT | CSVSTGSIDTQYF
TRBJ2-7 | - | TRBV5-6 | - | TGTGCCAGCAGCTTGCCCGGGAACGAGCAGTACTTC | CASSLPGNEQYF
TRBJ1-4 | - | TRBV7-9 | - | TGTGCCAGCAGCACCGTCGGGGAGGAAAAACTGTTTTTT | CASSTVGEEKLFF
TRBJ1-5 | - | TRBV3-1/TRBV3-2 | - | TGTGCCAGCAGCCAACCGGGATCCACTCAGCCCCAGCATTTT | CASSQPGSTQPQHF
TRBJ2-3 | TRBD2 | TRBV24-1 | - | TGTGCCACCAGTGACTCTAGCGGGAGAGGGGGTAGGGATACGCAGTATTTT | CATSDSSGRGGRDTQYF
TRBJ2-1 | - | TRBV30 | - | TGTGCCTGGAGTGTCCCGGGGGTTTCCTACAATGAGCAGTTCTTC | CAWSVPGVSYNEQFF
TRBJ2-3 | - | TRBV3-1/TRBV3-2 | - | TGTGCCAGCAGCCTTCTCGGGGCAGATACGCAGTATTTT | CASSLLGADTQYF
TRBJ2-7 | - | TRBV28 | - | TGTGCCAGCAGTTTGGAATCGCGGCGGGAGCAGTACTTC | CASSLESRREQYF
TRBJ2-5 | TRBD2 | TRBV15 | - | TGTGCCACCAGCACAATGGCTAGCGGAGGAGAGACCCAGTACTTC | CATSTMASGGETQYF
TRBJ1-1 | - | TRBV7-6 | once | TGTGCCAGCAGCCGGCGGGAGAACACTGAAGCTTTCTTT | CASSRRENTEAFF
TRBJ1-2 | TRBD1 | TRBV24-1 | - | TGTGCCACCAGTGATGCAAGGAGGGGACAGTCGGCCTATGGCTACACCTTC | CATSDARRGQSAYGYTF
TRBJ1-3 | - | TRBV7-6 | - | TGTGCCAGCAGACCAAGGGGTTCTGGAAACACCATATATTTT | CASRPRGSGNTIYF
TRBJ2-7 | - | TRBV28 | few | TGTGCCAGCAGTTTAGGGCACCAGGGACTGGGCGAGCAGTACTTC | CASSLGHQGLGEQYF
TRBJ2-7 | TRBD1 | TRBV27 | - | TGTGCCAGCAGGCGACAGGGATCAACCTACGAGCAGTACTTC | CASRRQGSTYEQYF
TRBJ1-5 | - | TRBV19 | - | TGTGCCAGTAACCCAACAGGTATAAGCAATCAGCCCCAGCATTTT | CASNPTGISNQPQHF
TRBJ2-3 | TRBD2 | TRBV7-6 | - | TGTGCCAGCAGCTTACCAGCGGGAGGCCTCACAGATACGCAGTATTTT | CASSLPAGGLTDTQYF
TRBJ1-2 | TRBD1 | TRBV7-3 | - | TGTGCCAGCAGCTCACAGGGGGCAGTGAACTATGGCTACACCTTC | CASSSQGAVNYGYTF
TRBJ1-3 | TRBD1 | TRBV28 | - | TGTGCCAGCAGTTACAGGGGGACTGGAAACACCATATATTTT | CASSYRGTGNTIYF
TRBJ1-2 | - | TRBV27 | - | TGTGCCAGCAGTTTAGGTGGGGGCATTACGGCGGGCGGCTACACCTTC | CASSLGGGITAGGYTF
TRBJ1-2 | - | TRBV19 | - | TGTGCCAACGACTCGAGAGAGTACTATGGCTACACCTTC | CANDSREYYGYTF
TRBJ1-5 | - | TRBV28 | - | TGTGCCAGCCGAGCGGATGGCAATCAGCCCCAGCATTTT | CASRADGNQPQHF
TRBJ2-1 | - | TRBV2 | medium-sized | TGTGCCAGCAGTGCTAGAGGGGGCTACAATGAGCAGTTCTTC | CASSARGGYNEQFF
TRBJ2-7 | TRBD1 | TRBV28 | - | TGTGCCAGCAGTTTAGGGACAGGGGCCTACGAGCAGTACTTC | CASSLGTGAYEQYF
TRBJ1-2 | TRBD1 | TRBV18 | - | TGTGCCAGCTCACCCCCAGGGACAGTTGGCTATGGCTACACCTTC | CASSPPGTVGYGYTF
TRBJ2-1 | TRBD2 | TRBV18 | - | TGTGCCAGCTCTCAGACTAGCGGGAGTACGAATGAGCAGTTCTTC | CASSQTSGSTNEQFF
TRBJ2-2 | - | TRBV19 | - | TGTGCCAGTAGTATGTGGCAGAACACCGGGGAGCTGTTTTTT | CASSMWQNTGELFF
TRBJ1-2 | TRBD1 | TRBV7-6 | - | TGTGCCAGCAGCTCGACAGGGCGGCATGGCTACACCTTC | CASSSTGRHGYTF
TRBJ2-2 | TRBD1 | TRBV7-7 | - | TGTGCTAGCAGCCCGGACAGGGACACCGGGGAGCTGTTTTTT | CASSPDRDTGELFF
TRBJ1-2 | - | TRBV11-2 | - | TGTGCCAGCAGCCCGTGGACCGGGAAAACGTCTAACTATGGCTACACCTTC | CASSPWTGKTSNYGYTF
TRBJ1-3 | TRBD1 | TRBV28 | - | TGTGCCAGTTACGACAGGGGTGGAAACACCATATATTTT | CASYDRGGNTIYF
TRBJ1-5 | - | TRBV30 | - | TGTGCCTGGAGTGTCGCAGGCAATCAGCCCCAGCATTTT | CAWSVAGNQPQHF
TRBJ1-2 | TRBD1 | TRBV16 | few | TGTGCCAGCAGCCGTTCCGGGACAGGGAACTATGGCTACACCTTC | CASSRSGTGNYGYTF
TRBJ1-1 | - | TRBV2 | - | TGTGCCAGCAACACGGAGGGGAAGAACACTGAAGCTTTCTTT | CASNTEGKNTEAFF
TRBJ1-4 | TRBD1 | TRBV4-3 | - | TGCGCCAGCAGCCAAGAGGGAGCGACAGGGTCCAATGAAAAACTGTTTTTT | CASSQEGATGSNEKLFF
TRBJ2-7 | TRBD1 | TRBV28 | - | TGTGCCAGCAGTTTTCCGACAGGGCAGGAAGAGCAGTACTTC | CASSFPTGQEEQYF
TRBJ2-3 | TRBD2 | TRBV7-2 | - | TGTGCCAGCAGCTCTAGCGGGACAGATACGCAGTATTTT | CASSSSGTDTQYF
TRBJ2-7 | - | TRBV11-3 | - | TGTGCCAGCAGCTTAGGCGACTCCAGTATCGGCGAGCAGTACTTC | CASSLGDSSIGEQYF
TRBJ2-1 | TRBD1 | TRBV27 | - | TGTGCCAGCAGTTTTGACAGGGATGGAGAGCAGTTCTTC | CASSFDRDGEQFF
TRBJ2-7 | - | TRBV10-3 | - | TGTGCCATCAGGGGGGGCTCCTACGAGCAGTACTTC | CAIRGGSYEQYF
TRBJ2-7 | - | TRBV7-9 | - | TGTGCCAGCAGCTCCGTTTTCTACGAGCAGTACTTC | CASSSVFYEQYF
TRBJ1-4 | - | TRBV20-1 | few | TGCAGTGCTAGACAGGGGGAAAAACTGTTTTTT | CSARQGEKLFF
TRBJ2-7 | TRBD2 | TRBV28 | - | TGTGCCAGCAAGGGAGCGGGGGCAACCTACGAGCAGTACTTC | CASKGAGATYEQYF
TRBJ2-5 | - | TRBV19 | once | TGTGCCAGTAGTATAGACTGGCAGGAGACCCAGTACTTC | CASSIDWQETQYF
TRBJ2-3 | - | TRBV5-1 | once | TGCGCCAGCAGCTTGGCTACCGGGGTCGGCACAGATACGCAGTATTTT | CASSLATGVGTDTQYF
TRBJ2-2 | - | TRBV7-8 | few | TGTGCCAGCAGCCTCGCAGGGGCCGGGGAGCTGTTTTTT | CASSLAGAGELFF
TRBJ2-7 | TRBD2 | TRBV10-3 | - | TGTGCCATCAGTGAGTTGCGAAGGGGACTAGCGGGAGGGAAGACTTCCTACGAGCAGTACTTC | CAISELRRGLAGGKTSYEQYF
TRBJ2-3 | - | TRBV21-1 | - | TGTGCCAGCAGCAAAAAAGTAGTCTGTCTAAGGCAGTATTTT | CASSKKVVCLRQYF
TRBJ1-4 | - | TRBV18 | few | TGTGCCAGCTCACCAAGGACAGAGAATGAAAAACTGTTTTTT | CASSPRTENEKLFF
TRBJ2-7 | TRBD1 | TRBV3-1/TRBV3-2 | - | TGTGCCAGCAGCCGGACAGGGACCACCTACGAGCAGTACTTC | CASSRTGTTYEQYF
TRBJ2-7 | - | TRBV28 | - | TGTGCCAGCTCGGCGACGGGGAGCTCCTACGAGCAGTACTTC | CASSATGSSYEQYF
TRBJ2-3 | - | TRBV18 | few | TGTGCCAGCTCACCACCTGGTCCCTATCTCACAGATACGCAGTATTTT | CASSPPGPYLTDTQYF
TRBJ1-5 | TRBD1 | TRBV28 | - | TGTGCCAGCAGGACAGGGGTCAATCAGCCCCAGCATTTT | CASRTGVNQPQHF
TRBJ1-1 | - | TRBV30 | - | TGTGCCTGGAGAAATGGGGGCAGGAACACTGAAGCTTTCTTT | CAWRNGGRNTEAFF